A single sample is the source of the 3 T cell receptor beta chains below, sequenced in a study of blood T cell repertoires in COVID-19. TCRdb's copy holds only in-frame clones and misses some; the assay was immunoSEQ multiplex PCR. Of some 150,000 clones in the sample, 88% were seen once. The sequencing sample was made of peripheral blood. The receptors originated from a human donor in a cohort sampled during active COVID-19.

This rearrangement joins TRBV3-1 (or the pseudogene TRBV3-2) to TRBJ2-7; D might be TRBD2 (5 bases). Germline CDR1 reads LGHDT; CDR2 reads YNNKEL (reference sequence). The CDR3 is 14 amino acids. Trimming cost V 2 bases and J 3 bases, with 11 bases left between them. The CDR3 nucleotides are TGTGCCAGCAGCCAAACTGACTATCTCTACGAGCAGTACTTC. Protein: CASSQTDYLYEQYF.

This chain links TRBV2 with TRBJ1-4; the D gene is possibly TRBD1 (5 bases). Trimming removed 5 bases from V and 5 bases from J, with 15 bases in between. The CDR3 is 15 residues long. The germline CDR1 and CDR2 sequences are SNHLY and FYNNEI. The DNA of the CDR3 is TGTGCCAGCAGTCGCTCCAGGGACTGGAATGAAAAACTGTTTTTT. Protein sequence: CASSRSRDWNEKLFF.

The genes are TRBV7-9 and TRBJ2-3; 8 bases align to TRBD1. The J segment lost 2 bases and the V segment lost 6 bases, leaving 4 bases of the junction unmatched. Looked up from germline, CDR1 is SEHNR and CDR2 is FQNEAQ (reference sequence). The CDR3 has 14 residues. This CDR3 reads CASSTGGITDTQYF. DNA for the CDR3: TGTGCCAGCAGTACAGGGGGGATCACAGATACGCAGTATTTT. Combining the CDR3 with reference TRBV7-9 and TRBJ2-3 gives the whole variable domain DTGVSQNPRHKITKRGQNVTFRCDPISEHNRLYWYRQTLGQGPEFLTYFQNEAQLEKSRLLSDRFSAERPKGSFSTLEIQRTEQGDSAMYLCASSTGGITDTQYFGPGTRLTVL.